A single sample gave rise to the 29 T cell receptor beta chains below, sequenced in a study of cytomegalovirus exposure and HLA in healthy donors. The PCR was carried out with 60 Vbeta primers and 13 Jbeta primers. Libraries were prepared by immunoSEQ multiplex PCR; TCRdb keeps only in-frame clonotypes and omits some of them. The table lists roughly 150,000 clones, 75% of them singletons. Sequencing was performed on PBMCs. The receptors were sampled from a female donor in good health and CMV-seronegative.

V usage is TRBV11-2 and J usage is TRBJ2-6; D is ambiguous. Germline V gives CDR1 SGHAT, CDR2 FQNNGV. The V and J ends lost 10 bases and 5 bases respectively, with 12 bases between them. CDR3 length equals 13 residues. CDR3 amino acids: CATSLRRANVLTF. The CDR3 nucleotides read TGTGCCACCTCCCTGAGGAGGGCCAACGTCCTGACTTTC.

The chain employs TRBV7-2 and TRBJ1-2; 8 nucleotides agree with TRBD1. V shed 2 bases, J shed 4 bases, and the junction held 6 bases outside the gene matches. The CDR3 runs to 15 residues. Germline V gene data show CDR1 as SGHTA and CDR2 as FQGNSA. CDR3 region: CASSLSRDRTYGYTF. CDR3 sequence (DNA): TGTGCCAGCAGCTTAAGTCGGGACAGGACCTATGGCTACACCTTC.

This clone has a handful of counts. This chain uses TRBV5-1 with TRBJ1-4; TRBD1 matches at 10 bases. CDR3 length: 15 residues. Germline V gene lookup returns CDR1 SGHRS and CDR2 YFSETQ. Losses at the gene ends were 8 bases for V and 3 bases for J; bases not matched to a gene: 7. In DNA, the CDR3 is TGCGCCAGTGAAACCGGGACAGGGGCTAATGAAAAACTGTTTTTT. This encodes CASETGTGANEKLFF.

This sequence joins TRBV30 and TRBJ2-1, with TRBD2 matching 14 bases. The CDR3 length is 14 residues. The V gene end was trimmed by 8 bases and the J gene end by 10 bases; junction bases not matched to a gene: 10. The V gene's germline CDR1 is GTSNPN and CDR2 SVGIG (reference sequence). This CDR3 reads CARGLAGGRGEQFF. The CDR3 nucleotides read TGTGCCCGCGGACTAGCGGGAGGCAGGGGGGAGCAGTTCTTC.

V gene TRBV6-6 combines with J gene TRBJ2-2, with TRBD2 matching 9 bases. CDR1 is MNHNY and CDR2 is SVGAGI in the germline V gene (reference sequence). After removal of 11 bases from V and 1 base from J, the junction contained 11 bases not matched to a gene. This CDR3 is built from 16 residues. CDR3 bases: TGTGCCGGACGGGAGAGAGCGGGGGGGAACACCGGGGAGCTGTTTTTT. This codes for CAGRERAGGNTGELFF.

The CDR3 loop is CASRKQGNTGELFF. DNA for the CDR3: TGTGCCAGTAGGAAACAGGGAAACACCGGGGAGCTGTTTTTT. This sequence joins TRBV19 and TRBJ2-2, with D perhaps TRBD1 (6 bases). CDR1 is LNHDA and CDR2 is SQIVND in the germline V gene (reference sequence). V lost 6 bases to trimming and J lost 2 bases, with 10 bases between them. This CDR3 is 14 amino acids long.

The gene calls are TRBV19 and TRBJ1-2; D may be TRBD1 (5 bases). CDR3 length: 13 residues. V was trimmed by 6 bases and J by 5 bases, leaving 13 bases between them. CDR1 is LNHDA, CDR2 SQIVND, per germline (reference sequence). This CDR3 reads CASRQAILYGYTF. The CDR3 nucleotides are TGTGCCAGTAGACAGGCTATTTTGTATGGCTACACCTTC.

The V call is TRBV27, the J call TRBJ2-7, with TRBD1 identical over 7 bases. Germline CDR1 is MNHEY and CDR2 is SMNVEV (reference sequence). V shed 5 bases, J shed 0 bases, and the junction held 4 bases outside the gene matches. CDR3 length: 14 residues. CDR3 loop: CASSPWDSSYEQYF. CDR3 DNA sequence: TGTGCCAGCAGTCCCTGGGACAGCTCCTACGAGCAGTACTTC.

The J gene is TRBJ1-2, the V gene TRBV19; no definite D call. V lost 1 base and J 4 bases, leaving 16 bases between the germline ends. The CDR3 totals 16 residues. CDR1 is LNHDA and CDR2 is SQIVND in the germline V gene (reference sequence). For the CDR3, the DNA is TGTGCCAGTAGTATAGTCTCACTAGGAGGAGGCTATGGCTACACCTTC. Translated, it gives CASSIVSLGGGYGYTF. Drawing the rest from reference TRBV19 and TRBJ1-2, the complete variable domain is DGGITQSPKYLFRKEGQNVTLSCEQNLNHDAMYWYRQDPGQGLRLIYYSQIVNDFQKGDIAEGYSVSREKKESFPLTVTSAQKNPTAFYLCASSIVSLGGGYGYTFGSGTRLTVV.

The chain carries TRBV12-2 and TRBJ1-1; TRBD1 is taken as the D call from the table, unchecked against the DNA. TRBV12-2 is annotated as a pseudogene. The CDR3 consists of 16 residues. In DNA, the CDR3 is TGTGCAAGTCGCTCCCTCTTCCAGGGGATAAACACTGAAGCTTTCTTT. Translation: CASRSLFQGINTEAFF.

CDR3 region: CASSRPRTGNEKLFF. The CDR3, as DNA: TGCGCCAGCAGCCGGCCTAGGACAGGAAATGAAAAACTGTTTTTT. This chain connects TRBV4-1 to TRBJ1-4, with 7 bases fitting TRBD1. With V trimmed by 4 bases and J by 5 bases, 7 bases remained unmatched. This CDR3 has 15 amino acids. Germline-derived CDR1 and CDR2 are MGHRA and YSYEKL.

The chain combines TRBV6-1 with TRBJ2-3; unclear D gene. CDR1 and CDR2 (germline): MNHNS, SASEGT. This CDR3 has 16 residues. V dropped 1 base and J dropped 2 bases, with 13 bases sitting between them. The DNA for the CDR3 is TGTGCCAGCAGTGAAGGGGCTACCTACTCCACAGATACGCAGTATTTT. As protein: CASSEGATYSTDTQYF.

This clone was seen a single time. The chain is built from TRBV4-1 and TRBJ1-5; D is ambiguous. The CDR3 is made up of 15 amino acids. V lost 1 base to trimming and J lost 3 bases, with 10 bases between them. Germline V CDR1 and CDR2: MGHRA, YSYEKL. CDR3 residues: CASSQGWSDNQPQHF. Written as DNA, the CDR3 is TGCGCCAGCAGCCAAGGTTGGTCAGACAATCAGCCCCAGCATTTT.

This chain connects TRBV19 to TRBJ1-1; 7 bases map to TRBD1. J gave up 5 bases and V 5 bases, and 8 bases lay outside the gene matches. This CDR3 spans 14 amino acids. Germline V gene sequence: CDR1 LNHDA, CDR2 SQIVND (reference sequence). The DNA for the CDR3 is TGTGCCAGTAGTGGAGACAGGGCGAGGACTGAAGCTTTCTTT. This translates into CASSGDRARTEAFF.

The chain has TRBV11-1 and TRBJ2-3, with 8 bases identical to TRBD2. V lost 5 bases and J lost 5; bases outside the gene matches: 18. Germline V lookup: CDR1 SGHAT, CDR2 FQDESV (reference sequence). The CDR3 sequence is 18 residues long. CDR3 in DNA: TGTGCCAGCAGCGACACGGGGGCGGGAGGAAGGAGCGGAGATACGCAGTATTTT. This codes for CASSDTGAGGRSGDTQYF.

CDR3 DNA sequence: TGTGCCATACAGATGAACACTGAAGCTTTCTTT. This gives the protein CAIQMNTEAFF. This chain links TRBV28 with TRBJ1-1; no firm D call. Trimming pared 10 bases from V and 0 bases from J, leaving 6 bases between. The V gene's germline CDR1 is MDHEN and CDR2 SYDVKM. The CDR3 loop spans 11 amino acids.

The chain combines TRBV18 with TRBJ2-3; D is ambiguous. This CDR3 has 11 residues. Trimming cost V 4 bases and J 5 bases, with 4 bases left between them. Germline V gene data show CDR1 as KGHSH and CDR2 as LQKENI. CDR3 in amino acids: CASSLEDTQYF. CDR3 nucleotides: TGTGCCAGCTCACTAGAAGATACGCAGTATTTT.

V is TRBV6-5 and J is TRBJ2-1; the D gene is possibly TRBD2 (5 bases). CDR3 size: 14 residues. The ends were cut back, 5 bases at V and 4 bases at J, with 12 bases in the middle. The germline CDR1 and CDR2 sequences are MNHEY and SVGAGI. CDR3 in amino acids: CASSEGETYNEQFF. The CDR3 DNA follows: TGTGCCAGCAGTGAGGGTGAGACTTACAATGAGCAGTTCTTC.

This chain links TRBV4-2 with TRBJ2-1, with 8 bases fitting TRBD2. Per the germline V gene, CDR1 is LGHNA and CDR2 is YNFKEQ. This CDR3 spans 15 amino acids. The junction had 9 bases not matched to a gene; V was cut back by 3 bases and J by 8 bases. The chain's CDR3 is CASSQERTSLHEQFF. The CDR3 DNA sequence: TGTGCCAGCAGCCAGGAAAGGACTAGCCTCCATGAGCAGTTCTTC.

V is TRBV28 and J is TRBJ1-2; 9 bases are shared with TRBD1. Germline assignment: CDR1 MDHEN and CDR2 SYDVKM. V was clipped by 6 bases and J by 8 bases; unmatched bases: 7. The CDR3 sequence is 13 residues long. CDR3 DNA: TGTGCCAGCAGCCGCGGACAGGGGCGGGGCTACACCTTC. This encodes CASSRGQGRGYTF.

This chain joins TRBV5-6 and TRBJ2-1, with D possibly TRBD2 on 6 matching bases. The CDR3 sequence is 11 residues long. From germline, CDR1 is SGHDT and CDR2 YYEEEE. Trimming removed 0 bases at V and 14 bases at J, with 9 bases between. CDR3 DNA: TGTGCCAGCAGCTTGGGACTAGATGAGTTCTTC. The encoded protein is CASSLGLDEFF.

This clone showed up just once. This chain uses TRBV11-2 with TRBJ2-3; 7 nucleotides match TRBD1. The trim removed 4 bases at V and 6 bases at J, leaving 10 bases unmatched. The CDR3 spans 15 residues. Germline assignment: CDR1 SGHAT and CDR2 FQNNGV. CDR3 sequence reads: CASSSIGGQRDTQYF. The DNA of the CDR3 is TGTGCCAGCAGCTCTATTGGGGGACAGCGTGATACGCAGTATTTT.

This rearrangement joins TRBV11-2 to TRBJ2-1; 13 bases map to TRBD2. With V trimmed by 5 bases and J by 8 bases, 6 bases remained unmatched. The germline CDR1 and CDR2 sequences are SGHAT and FQNNGV. CDR3 size: 15 residues. The CDR3 reads CASSRGLAGIDEQFF. CDR3 nucleotides: TGTGCCAGCAGCAGGGGACTAGCGGGAATCGATGAGCAGTTCTTC. Filled out from reference TRBV11-2 and TRBJ2-1, the complete variable domain reads EAGVAQSPRYKIIEKRQSVAFWCNPISGHATLYWYQQILGQGPKLLIQFQNNGVVDDSQLPKDRFSAERLKGVDSTLKIQPAKLEDSAVYLCASSRGLAGIDEQFFGPGTRLTVL.

The chain couples TRBV6-1 to TRBJ1-1, with D possibly being TRBD1 (5 bases). V was trimmed by 6 bases and J by 1 base, leaving 9 bases between them. The germline gives CDR1 MNHNS, CDR2 SASEGT. The CDR3 runs 13 residues. The CDR3 nucleotides are TGTGCCAGCAGATTACAGGAGAACACTGAAGCTTTCTTT. Translation gives CASRLQENTEAFF.

The chain is built from TRBV21-1 and TRBJ2-5; whether TRBD2, the table's D call, matches the DNA was not checked. TRBV21-1 is a documented pseudogene. This CDR3 has 15 residues. As DNA, the CDR3 is TGTGCCAGCAGCAAAGAGAGCGGGAGTGGGGAGACCCAGTACTTC. Protein product: CASSKESGSGETQYF.

The V call is TRBV28, the J call TRBJ2-5; 8 bases match TRBD1. The J call may not be correct, given that the DNA end is closer to TRBJ2-7. Germline V gene data show CDR1 as MDHEN and CDR2 as SYDVKM. The CDR3 spans 16 residues. The DNA for the CDR3 is TGTGCCAGCAGTTTACCCCCGGGACAGGCTCGCCCCGAGCAGTACTTC. Amino acid sequence: CASSLPPGQARPEQYF.

The chain couples TRBV7-9 to TRBJ2-7; 7 bases align to TRBD2. Looked up from germline, CDR1 is SEHNR and CDR2 is FQNEAQ (reference sequence). Losses at the gene ends were 8 bases for V and 5 bases for J; bases not matched to a gene: 15. This CDR3 has 15 residues. The CDR3 is CASSTAGREQDEQYF. In DNA, the CDR3 is TGTGCCAGCTCCACCGCGGGGAGGGAGCAAGACGAGCAGTACTTC.

The J gene is TRBJ1-2, the V gene TRBV12-5; TRBD1 matches at 7 bases. The germline V gene has CDR1 LGHNT and CDR2 FRNRAP. This CDR3 spans 14 amino acids. J was trimmed by 4 bases and V by 7 bases; bases with no gene match: 9. In DNA form, the CDR3 reads TGTGCTAGTGCAGGAAACTGGACAGGCTATGGCTACACCTTC. It translates to CASAGNWTGYGYTF.

There are a few counts of this clone. A read error is likely here: a far larger clone is one base away. At the DNA level, this CDR3 is encoded by other sequences in the same sample as well. The rearrangement uses TRBV5-4 and TRBJ2-7; D unresolved. Trimming took 6 bases from V and 3 from J, leaving 7 bases between them. The CDR3 runs 11 residues. Per germline, CDR1 SGHNT and CDR2 YYREEE (reference sequence). The CDR3 nucleotides are TGTGCCAGCAACAACTACTACGAGCAGTACTTC. This codes for CASNNYYEQYF. The whole variable domain, filled in from reference TRBV5-4 and TRBJ2-7, reads ETGVTQSPTHLIKTRGQQVTLRCSSQSGHNTVSWYQQALGQGPQFIFQYYREEENGRGNFPPRFSGLQFPNYSSELNVNALELDDSALYLCASNNYYEQYFGPGTRLTVT.